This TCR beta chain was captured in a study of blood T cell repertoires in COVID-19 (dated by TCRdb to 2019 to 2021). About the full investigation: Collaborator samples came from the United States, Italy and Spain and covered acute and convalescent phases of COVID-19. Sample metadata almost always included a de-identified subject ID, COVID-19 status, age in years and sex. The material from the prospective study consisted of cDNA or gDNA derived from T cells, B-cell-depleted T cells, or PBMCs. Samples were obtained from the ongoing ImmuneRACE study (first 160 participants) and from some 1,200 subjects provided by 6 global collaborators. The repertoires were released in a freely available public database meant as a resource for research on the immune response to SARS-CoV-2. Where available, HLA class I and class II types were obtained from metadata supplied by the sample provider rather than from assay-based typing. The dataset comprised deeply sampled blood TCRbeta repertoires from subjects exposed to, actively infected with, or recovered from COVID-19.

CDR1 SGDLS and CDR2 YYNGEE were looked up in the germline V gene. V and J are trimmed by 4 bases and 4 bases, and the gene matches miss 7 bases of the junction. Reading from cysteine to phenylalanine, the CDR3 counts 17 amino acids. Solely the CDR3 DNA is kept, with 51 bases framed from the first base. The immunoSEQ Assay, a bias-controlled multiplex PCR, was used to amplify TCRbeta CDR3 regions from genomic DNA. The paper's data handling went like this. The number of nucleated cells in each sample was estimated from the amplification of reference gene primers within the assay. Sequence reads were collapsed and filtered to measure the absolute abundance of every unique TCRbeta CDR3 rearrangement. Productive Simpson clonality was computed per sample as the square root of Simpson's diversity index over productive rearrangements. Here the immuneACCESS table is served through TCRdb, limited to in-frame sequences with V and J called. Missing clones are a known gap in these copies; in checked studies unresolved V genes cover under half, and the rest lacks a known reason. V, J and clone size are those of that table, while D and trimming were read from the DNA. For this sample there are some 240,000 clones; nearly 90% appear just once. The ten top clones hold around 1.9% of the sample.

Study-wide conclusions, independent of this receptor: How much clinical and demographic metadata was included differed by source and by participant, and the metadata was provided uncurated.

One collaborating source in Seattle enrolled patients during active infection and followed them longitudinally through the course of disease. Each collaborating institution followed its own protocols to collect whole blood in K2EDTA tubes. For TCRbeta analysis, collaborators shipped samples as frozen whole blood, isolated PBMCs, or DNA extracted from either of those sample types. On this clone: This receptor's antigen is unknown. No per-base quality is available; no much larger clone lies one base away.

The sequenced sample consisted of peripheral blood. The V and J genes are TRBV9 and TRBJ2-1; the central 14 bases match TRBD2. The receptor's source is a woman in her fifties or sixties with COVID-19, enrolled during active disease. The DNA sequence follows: TGTGCCAGCAGCCCGGGACTAGCGGGGGTTATTTACAATGAGCAGTTCTTC. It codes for CASSPGLAGVIYNEQFF.